These 32 T cell receptor beta chains originate from one sample sequenced in a study of beta chain features in type 1 diabetes. These TCRs are of unknown antigen specificity. Overall study results and limits: Type 1 diabetes patients had moderately but significantly shorter TCRB CDR3s in all four CD4+ subsets.

The authors reverse transcribed all of the isolated RNA, so sequencing captured expressed TCRB transcripts. Sequencing was performed with immunoSEQ multiplex PCR; in TCRdb, only in-frame clones are kept and a portion is missing. The sample has about 340,000 clones, around an eighth seen once. Specimen: naive CD4+ T cells from blood. The receptors were sampled from a woman under 30 with type 1 diabetes.

This chain connects TRBV5-5 to TRBJ2-5; the match to TRBD1 covers 8 bases. Germline V gene lookup returns CDR1 SGHKS and CDR2 YYEKEE (reference sequence). The CDR3 runs 14 residues. With 4 bases clipped from V and 3 bases from J, the junction kept 5 bases outside the gene matches. The CDR3 loop is CASSTATGEETQYF. The CDR3 DNA follows: TGTGCCAGCAGCACGGCGACAGGGGAAGAGACCCAGTACTTC.

About this clone itself: Distinct nucleotide sequences in the sample also encode this CDR3. The gene calls are TRBV18 and TRBJ2-5; tentatively, D is TRBD1 (5 bases). V was trimmed by 3 bases and J by 3 bases, leaving 11 bases between them. This CDR3 region has 14 residues. Germline V gene lookup returns CDR1 KGHSH and CDR2 LQKENI. The CDR3 DNA sequence: TGTGCCAGCTCACCTCGGCAGGGCGAAGAGACCCAGTACTTC. Translation gives CASSPRQGEETQYF.

This clone was seen a few times. Other nucleotide sequences in the sample specify the same CDR3. The chain links TRBV5-1 to TRBJ2-3; D unclear. Trimming removed 4 bases at V and 6 bases at J, with 12 bases between. The CDR3 sequence is 13 residues long. Germline values: CDR1 SGHRS, CDR2 YFSETQ. The CDR3 protein is CASSLRGADTQYF. The CDR3, as DNA: TGCGCCAGCAGCCTCCGCGGAGCGGATACGCAGTATTTT.

The V call is TRBV7-2, the J call TRBJ2-7, with TRBD1 matching 12 bases. This CDR3 region has 15 residues. Germline V gives CDR1 SGHTA, CDR2 FQGNSA. Unmatched junction bases numbered 4, after V lost 2 bases and J lost 5 bases. This chain's CDR3 is CASSLRGTGGHEQYF. The CDR3 region has the DNA TGTGCCAGCAGCTTACGTGGGACAGGGGGCCACGAGCAGTACTTC. The complete variable domain, with remaining parts taken from reference TRBV7-2 and TRBJ2-7, reads GAGVSQSPSNKVTEKGKDVELRCDPISGHTALYWYRQSLGQGLEFLIYFQGNSAPDKSGLPSDRFSAERTGGSVSTLTIQRTQQEDSAVYLCASSLRGTGGHEQYFGPGTRLTVT.

The gene calls are TRBV5-1 and TRBJ2-7; TRBD2 agrees at 12 bases. The trim removed 0 bases at V and 6 bases at J, leaving 1 base unmatched. CDR1 SGHRS and CDR2 YFSETQ come from the germline V gene. The length of the CDR3 is 14 residues. This chain's CDR3 is CASSLGLAGVEQYV. CDR3 nucleotides: TGCGCCAGCAGCTTGGGACTAGCGGGAGTCGAGCAGTACGTC.

The chain uses TRBV29-1 and TRBJ1-3; no firm D call. V lost 4 bases to trimming and J lost 3 bases, with 13 bases between them. Per germline, CDR1 SQVTM and CDR2 ANQGSEA. The CDR3 is 14 amino acids. CDR3 residues: CSVVGAEIGNTIYF. The DNA for the CDR3 is TGCAGCGTTGTCGGCGCGGAGATTGGAAACACCATATATTTT. Variable domain in full (rest from reference TRBV29-1 and TRBJ1-3): SAVISQKPSRDICQRGTSLTIQCQVDSQVTMMFWYRQQPGQSLTLIATANQGSEATYESGFVIDKFPISRPNLTFSTLTVSNMSPEDSSIYLCSVVGAEIGNTIYFGEGSWLTVV.

CDR3 in amino acids: CASSFRGGGGETQYF. The CDR3 DNA follows: TGTGCCAGCAGCTTCCGAGGCGGGGGAGGCGAGACCCAGTACTTC. This chain links TRBV7-2 with TRBJ2-5, with 7 nucleotides matching TRBD2. The CDR3 sequence is 15 residues long. After removal of 3 bases from V and 5 bases from J, the junction contained 9 bases not matched to a gene. CDR1 SGHTA and CDR2 FQGNSA come from the germline V gene. The entire variable domain, with the rest obtained from reference TRBV7-2 and TRBJ2-5, is as follows: GAGVSQSPSNKVTEKGKDVELRCDPISGHTALYWYRQSLGQGLEFLIYFQGNSAPDKSGLPSDRFSAERTGGSVSTLTIQRTQQEDSAVYLCASSFRGGGGETQYFGPGTRLLVL.

This clone came up a few times. This chain links TRBV9 with TRBJ2-3; 10 nucleotides align to TRBD2. CDR1 SGDLS and CDR2 YYNGEE come from the germline V gene. V lost 0 bases, J lost 3 bases, and 4 bases stayed unmatched. This CDR3 has 16 residues. In DNA, the CDR3 is TGTGCCAGCAGCGTAGTGGCTAGCGGGAGTACAGATACGCAGTATTTT. Its translation is CASSVVASGSTDTQYF.

CDR3 loop: CASSGQLQETQYF. CDR3 bases: TGTGCCAGCTCAGGGCAGCTCCAAGAGACCCAGTACTTC. The V and J genes are TRBV18 and TRBJ2-5; no reliable D call. The CDR3 has 13 residues. Germline lookup yields CDR1 KGHSH and CDR2 LQKENI. V lost 5 bases to trimming and J lost 1 base, with 8 bases between them. Using reference TRBV18 and TRBJ2-5 for the parts outside the CDR3, the full variable domain is NAGVMQNPRHLVRRRGQEARLRCSPMKGHSHVYWYRQLPEEGLKFMVYLQKENIIDESGMPKERFSAEFPKEGPSILRIQQVVRGDSAAYFCASSGQLQETQYFGPGTRLLVL.

In this sample, this clone turned up a few times. Here the CDR3 reads CASGGRRAGYNEQFF. CDR3 bases: TGTGCTAGTGGTGGGAGGAGGGCGGGCTACAATGAGCAGTTCTTC. This sequence joins TRBV12-5 and TRBJ2-1; the D gene is possibly TRBD2 (6 bases). The ends were cut back, 5 bases at V and 3 bases at J, with 14 bases in the middle. Germline lookup yields CDR1 LGHNT and CDR2 FRNRAP. This CDR3 comprises 15 residues.

The rearrangement links TRBV29-1 to TRBJ1-2; tentatively, D is TRBD1 (5 bases). V gave up 7 bases and J gave up 4 bases, with 19 bases separating them. Germline loops: CDR1 SQVTM, CDR2 ANQGSEA. The CDR3 runs 14 residues. CDR3 DNA sequence: TGCAGCGCTGGGGAACAGGTGGAGAGCTATGGCTACACCTTC. This encodes CSAGEQVESYGYTF.

The chain is built from TRBV4-1 and TRBJ2-1; 10 bases are a match to TRBD2. This CDR3 comprises 17 residues. CDR1 is MGHRA and CDR2 is YSYEKL in the germline V gene. Trimming took 4 bases from V and 1 from J; bases not matched to a gene: 7. In DNA form, the CDR3 reads TGCGCCAGCAGCCCCGGTGGTAGCGGGGGGTCCTACAATGAGCAGTTCTTC. Protein sequence: CASSPGGSGGSYNEQFF.

This clone was picked up a small number of times. The CDR3 region is CSVQGSSYEQYF. CDR3 DNA: TGCAGCGTTCAGGGCTCCTCCTACGAGCAGTACTTC. The gene calls are TRBV29-1 and TRBJ2-7; TRBD1 is a possible D gene (5 bases). The germline V and J ends were trimmed by 5 bases and 0 bases, with 8 bases remaining between them. This CDR3 region has 12 residues. The germline CDR1 and CDR2 sequences are SQVTM and ANQGSEA.

This clone showed up many times. Written as DNA, the CDR3 is TGCGCCAGCAGTCACCATGGACAGGGCGGCAATCAGCCCCAGCATTTT. Amino acids: CASSHHGQGGNQPQHF. The chain combines TRBV23-1 with TRBJ1-5; 8 bases match TRBD1. TRBV23-1 counts as an open reading frame of uncertain function. The ends lost 3 bases at V and 2 bases at J; junction bases unmatched: 6. This CDR3 spans 16 amino acids.

The chain combines TRBV6-6 with TRBJ1-5, with a weak D call TRBD1 (6 bases). Germline loops: CDR1 MNHNY, CDR2 SVGAGI (reference sequence). CDR3 size: 14 residues. V was shortened by 6 bases and J by 5 bases, with 14 bases between the two germline ends. Here the CDR3 reads CASRAGQQDQPQHF. The CDR3 DNA follows: TGTGCCAGCAGGGCCGGACAGCAAGATCAGCCCCAGCATTTT.

The chain has TRBV28 and TRBJ2-3; the match to TRBD2 covers 7 bases. The CDR3 spans 15 residues. The junction had 10 bases not matched to a gene; V was cut back by 6 bases and J by 4 bases. Germline CDR1 and CDR2: MDHEN and SYDVKM. The CDR3 sequence is CASSSRRREPDTQYF. CDR3 nucleotides: TGTGCCAGCAGCTCCCGCCGGCGGGAGCCAGATACGCAGTATTTT.

This clone appeared a few times. The rearrangement uses TRBV18 and TRBJ1-1; no definite D call. In germline, CDR1 is KGHSH, CDR2 LQKENI. The CDR3 covers 13 residues. V shed 3 bases and J shed 2 bases, with 7 bases lying between them. This CDR3 is CASSPLTNTEAFF. CDR3 sequence (DNA): TGTGCCAGCTCACCCCTGACAAACACTGAAGCTTTCTTT.

This clone appeared a few times. The rearrangement uses TRBV4-1 and TRBJ1-5; 11 bases line up with TRBD1. CDR3 length: 22 residues. Germline lookup yields CDR1 MGHRA and CDR2 YSYEKL. Trimming at V came to 0 bases and at J to 6 bases, leaving 22 bases not matched to a gene. CDR3 sequence reads: CASSQEPSRERTGGRKSQPQHF. CDR3 in DNA: TGCGCCAGCAGCCAAGAACCAAGTCGGGAGAGGACAGGGGGCAGGAAGAGTCAGCCCCAGCATTTT.

This chain links TRBV30 with TRBJ1-1, with D unresolved. The V gene lost 0 bases and the J gene lost 3 bases, with 8 bases spanning the gap. The germline gives CDR1 GTSNPN, CDR2 SVGIG (reference sequence). The CDR3 totals 13 residues. Here the CDR3 reads CAWSVTPYTEAFF. DNA for the CDR3: TGTGCCTGGAGTGTAACACCTTACACTGAAGCTTTCTTT.

The chain has TRBV10-3 and TRBJ2-1, with 11 positions matching TRBD2. The J segment lost 9 bases and the V segment lost 8 bases, leaving 6 bases of the junction unmatched. This CDR3 has 13 amino acids. CDR1 ENHRY and CDR2 SYGVKD come from the germline V gene. CDR3 protein: CAILSGTSGEQFF. The CDR3 region has the DNA TGTGCCATCCTTTCCGGGACTAGCGGTGAGCAGTTCTTC.

In this sample, this clone turned up a few times. The chain couples TRBV14 to TRBJ2-1, with 7 bases identical to TRBD2. The CDR3 contains 15 residues. Per the germline V gene, CDR1 is SGHDN and CDR2 is FVKESK. V lost 6 bases and J lost 4; bases outside the gene matches: 9. CDR3 sequence reads: CASSPRRGLYNEQFF. CDR3 nucleotide sequence: TGTGCCAGCAGTCCCCGGCGGGGACTATACAATGAGCAGTTCTTC.

This chain links TRBV11-2 with TRBJ2-3; D gene uncertain. Between the trimmed V and J ends, which lost 4 bases and 2 bases, there was a span of 4 bases. In germline, CDR1 is SGHAT, CDR2 FQNNGV. The CDR3 has 12 amino acids. CDR3 in amino acids: CASSSITDTQYF. The CDR3 DNA follows: TGTGCCAGCAGCTCAATCACAGATACGCAGTATTTT.

This clone was seen only a few times. The chain joins TRBV5-1 to TRBJ1-2; D is undetermined. The germline gives CDR1 SGHRS, CDR2 YFSETQ. The CDR3 has 13 residues. The V and J ends lost 5 bases and 8 bases respectively, with 16 bases between them. CDR3 nucleotides: TGCGCCAGCAGATCTGGAACCTCGGGAGGCTACACCTTC. This encodes CASRSGTSGGYTF.

In regard to this clone: This specimen includes other DNA sequences encoding the same CDR3. J is TRBJ1-1 and V is TRBV30, with D possibly being TRBD1 (5 bases). Germline CDR1 and CDR2: GTSNPN and SVGIG (reference sequence). Trimming took off 2 bases at V and 5 bases at J, with 6 bases between the two ends. The CDR3 is 11 residues long. The CDR3, as DNA: TGTGCCTGGAGTTCAGGGACTGAAGCTTTCTTT. The encoded protein is CAWSSGTEAFF.

This clone was seen more than once but under ten times. The genes are TRBV9 and TRBJ2-1; a possible D gene is TRBD2 (5 bases). The germline V gene has CDR1 SGDLS and CDR2 YYNGEE. V lost 6 bases to trimming and J lost 6 bases, with 19 bases between them. This CDR3 region has 15 residues. The chain's CDR3 is CASTPIPAGTNEQFF. CDR3 nucleotide sequence: TGTGCCAGCACCCCAATCCCGGCGGGTACCAATGAGCAGTTCTTC.

The V call is TRBV7-2, the J call TRBJ2-3, with TRBD2 identical over 9 bases. The CDR3 runs to 16 residues. The junction had 8 bases not matched to a gene; V was cut back by 1 base and J by 6 bases. CDR1 and CDR2 from the germline V gene are SGHTA and FQGNSA. CDR3 DNA: TGTGCCAGCAGCTTAGAGGCGGGAGGGTTAGTCGATACGCAGTATTTT. This codes for CASSLEAGGLVDTQYF.

CDR3 sequence: CASSLGDRHGYTF. In DNA, the CDR3 is TGTGCCAGCAGCTTAGGGGACAGGCATGGCTACACCTTC. The gene calls are TRBV7-9 and TRBJ1-2, with 8 bases identical to TRBD1. With V trimmed by 1 base and J by 6 bases, 1 base remained unmatched. The CDR3 runs to 13 residues. Germline V lookup: CDR1 SEHNR, CDR2 FQNEAQ (reference sequence).

This clone was observed a handful of times. V is TRBV7-3 and J is TRBJ1-2, with D hard to call. The V and J ends lost 3 bases and 0 bases respectively, with 5 bases between them. The germline V gene has CDR1 SGHTA and CDR2 FQGTGA. The CDR3 is 13 amino acids. CDR3: CASSFDSNYGYTF. CDR3 in DNA: TGTGCCAGCAGCTTCGACTCTAACTATGGCTACACCTTC.

This chain links TRBV2 with TRBJ1-1; D is unclear. The CDR3 is 14 amino acids. V lost 4 bases and J lost 0, with 9 bases in between. Germline V gives CDR1 SNHLY, CDR2 FYNNEI. The CDR3 is CASSGESMNTEAFF. DNA for the CDR3: TGTGCCAGCAGTGGTGAGTCTATGAACACTGAAGCTTTCTTT.

The rearrangement uses TRBV7-9 and TRBJ2-1; TRBD1 aligns across 7 bases. The CDR3 totals 13 residues. V shed 10 bases, J shed 8 bases, and the junction held 11 bases outside the gene matches. Germline assignment: CDR1 SEHNR and CDR2 FQNEAQ (reference sequence). The CDR3 here is CATQDRFPHEQFF. The CDR3 DNA follows: TGTGCCACTCAGGACAGGTTCCCTCATGAGCAGTTCTTC.

The CDR3 region has the DNA TGTGCCTGGAGTCCAACAGGGAGACCCGGAAACACCATATATTTT. This gives the protein CAWSPTGRPGNTIYF. The chain uses TRBV30 and TRBJ1-3; D perhaps matches TRBD1 (6 bases). Per germline, CDR1 GTSNPN and CDR2 SVGIG (reference sequence). This CDR3 comprises 15 residues. V lost 2 bases and J 4 bases, leaving 15 bases between the germline ends.

This clone was seen more than once but under ten times. Germline is not matched at one junction end, which may reflect a read error. This chain uses TRBV30 with TRBJ2-5; 9 nucleotides agree with TRBD2. Germline loops: CDR1 GTSNPN, CDR2 SVGIG (reference sequence). The CDR3 spans 13 residues. The CDR3 spells CAWSASGRPRRDF. DNA for the CDR3: TGTGCCTGGAGTGCCAGCGGGAGGCCGAGAAGGGACTTC.